The 23 T cell receptor beta chains below all came from one sample that was sequenced in a study of cytomegalovirus exposure and HLA in healthy donors. A multiplex PCR was run with 60 Vbeta primers and 13 Jbeta primers. Using immunoSEQ multiplex PCR, the repertoire was profiled, and TCRdb retains in-frame clones only, with some absent. This table has under 200,000 clones, 70% to 85% appearing once. Material: PBMCs. The receptor set was obtained from a woman aged 25-40 years in good health and CMV-seropositive.

The rearrangement links TRBV11-2 to TRBJ1-2; weak D call: TRBD1 (5 bases). Germline CDR1 reads SGHAT; CDR2 reads FQNNGV. The CDR3 runs to 16 residues. Deletions cut 1 base from V and 8 bases from J, with 20 bases between. The CDR3 nucleotides are TGTGCCAGCAGCTTAGTAAGGGGTACTCTTCATACGGGCTACACCTTC. It is translated as CASSLVRGTLHTGYTF.

This rearrangement joins TRBV11-2 to TRBJ1-4; D is ambiguous. V lost 5 bases, J lost 7 bases, and 14 bases lay in between. The CDR3 covers 14 residues. Germline CDR1 is SGHAT and CDR2 is FQNNGV. CDR3 in amino acids: CASSVSGLTEKLFF. Here the CDR3 DNA reads TGTGCCAGCAGCGTAAGCGGGCTAACTGAAAAACTGTTTTTT.

The chain recombines TRBV5-1 with TRBJ2-1; D possibly corresponds to TRBD2 (7 bases). CDR1 is SGHRS, CDR2 YFSETQ, per germline. Trimming left V 3 bases short and J 8 bases short, with 18 bases between. The CDR3 covers 15 residues. CDR3 sequence: CASSWGPRGGDEQFF. Here the CDR3 DNA reads TGCGCCAGCAGCTGGGGCCCTAGGGGGGGGGATGAGCAGTTCTTC.

Notes on this clone: The junction departs from the called germline gene at one end, perhaps through a read error. The gene calls are TRBV15 and TRBJ1-1; D gene uncertain. This CDR3 is built from 14 residues. Germline CDR1 and CDR2: LNHNV and YYDKDF (reference sequence). The CDR3 region has the DNA TGTGCCACCAGCCGAGAAGGAGGGAACACTGAAGCTTTCTTT. The encoded protein is CATSREGGNTEAFF. The full variable domain, in which reference TRBV15 and TRBJ1-1 provide the parts outside the CDR3, is DAMVIQNPRYQVTQFGKPVTLSCSQTLNHNVMYWYQQKSSQAPKLLFHYYDKDFNNEADTPDNFQSRRPNTSFCFLDIRSPGLGDTAMYLCATSREGGNTEAFFGQGTRLTVV.

V and J are TRBV15 and TRBJ1-2, with no clear D. The CDR3 is 14 residues long. The germline V gene encodes CDR1 LNHNV and CDR2 YYDKDF (reference sequence). V shed 5 bases and J shed 8 bases, with 18 bases lying between them. CDR3 DNA: TGTGCCACCAGCCCCCTGGGCTGGGGAGAGGGCTACACCTTC. Its protein product is CATSPLGWGEGYTF.

Only one count was recorded for this clone. The V gene is TRBV7-2, the J gene TRBJ2-2; TRBD2 matches 8 bases. CDR3 length equals 16 residues. Germline lookup yields CDR1 SGHTA and CDR2 FQGNSA. V lost 5 bases and J lost 8; bases outside the gene matches: 13. This CDR3 is CASSPRSGGLRGELFF. The DNA of the CDR3 is TGTGCCAGCAGCCCCCGGAGCGGGGGCCTGAGGGGGGAGCTGTTTTTT. The full variable domain, in which reference TRBV7-2 and TRBJ2-2 provide the parts outside the CDR3, is GAGVSQSPSNKVTEKGKDVELRCDPISGHTALYWYRQSLGQGLEFLIYFQGNSAPDKSGLPSDRFSAERTGGSVSTLTIQRTQQEDSAVYLCASSPRSGGLRGELFFGEGSRLTVL.

The chain combines TRBV4-2 with TRBJ2-7; no definite D call. V lost 0 bases, J lost 4 bases, and 4 bases lay in between. The CDR3 runs 12 residues. Germline V lookup: CDR1 LGHNA, CDR2 YNFKEQ. The CDR3 DNA sequence: TGTGCCAGCAGCCAAGATTCGTACGAGCAGTACTTC. Protein product: CASSQDSYEQYF.

This chain joins TRBV6-6 and TRBJ2-1; 8 nucleotides align to TRBD2. Germline V gene sequence: CDR1 MNHNY, CDR2 SVGAGI (reference sequence). J gave up 3 bases and V 5 bases, and 6 bases lay outside the gene matches. This CDR3 region has 15 residues. CDR3 nucleotides: TGTGCCAGCAGTCTACCGGGACTAGGCTACAATGAGCAGTTCTTC. It specifies CASSLPGLGYNEQFF.

The CDR3 bases are TGTGCCTGGAGTAGCGGGACGAGGGAGACCCAGTACTTC. Amino acid sequence: CAWSSGTRETQYF. This sequence joins TRBV30 and TRBJ2-5, with 7 bases fitting TRBD2. The CDR3 is made up of 13 amino acids. CDR1 and CDR2 (germline): GTSNPN, SVGIG (reference sequence). The J segment lost 5 bases and the V segment lost 2 bases, leaving 5 bases of the junction unmatched.

This sequence joins TRBV4-2 and TRBJ2-2; tentatively, D is TRBD2 (6 bases). The V gene's germline CDR1 is LGHNA and CDR2 YNFKEQ. V lost 1 base, J lost 2 bases, and 14 bases lay in between. The length of the CDR3 is 17 residues. The CDR3 spells CASSQAHRGSNTGELFF. CDR3 DNA sequence: TGTGCCAGCAGCCAAGCCCACCGGGGGTCAAACACCGGGGAGCTGTTTTTT.

The chain has TRBV27 and TRBJ2-2; 14 bases are shared with TRBD2. The CDR3 is made up of 20 amino acids. V shed 3 bases and J 4 bases; nucleotides not matched to a gene: 13. Per germline, CDR1 MNHEY and CDR2 SMNVEV (reference sequence). CDR3 coding DNA: TGTGCCAGCAGTTTGGTGTGGATTAAGGGACTAGCGGGAGCCACCGGGGAGCTGTTTTTT. It translates to CASSLVWIKGLAGATGELFF.

The sample holds one count of this clone. The chain combines TRBV27 with TRBJ1-6; 7 bases agree with TRBD1. J gave up 8 bases and V 5 bases, and 9 bases lay outside the gene matches. The length of the CDR3 is 15 residues. Germline values: CDR1 MNHEY, CDR2 SMNVEV (reference sequence). Here the CDR3 reads CASSTWDRSDSPLHF. The CDR3 nucleotides are TGTGCCAGCAGTACTTGGGACAGATCGGATTCACCCCTCCACTTT.

The chain carries TRBV4-3 and TRBJ2-7; tentatively, D is TRBD1 (5 bases). Trimming removed 0 bases from V and 2 bases from J, with 17 bases in between. The CDR3 is 17 residues long. Germline loops: CDR1 LGHNA, CDR2 YSLEER. The CDR3 DNA is TGCGCCAGCAGCCAAGAAAGCACAGGTATCCCTACCTACGAGCAGTACTTC. Protein: CASSQESTGIPTYEQYF.

The chain joins TRBV12-5 to TRBJ2-2; 7 nucleotides agree with TRBD2. This CDR3 has 14 residues. V gave up 6 bases and J gave up 4 bases; unmatched junction bases: 5. Germline-derived CDR1 and CDR2 are LGHNT and FRNRAP. DNA of the CDR3: TGTGCTAGTGGCACCAGCGGGACCACCGGGGAGCTGTTTTTT. It codes for CASGTSGTTGELFF.

The gene calls are TRBV29-1 and TRBJ1-4; D call uncertain. Deletions cut 6 bases from V and 4 bases from J, with 9 bases between. Germline V lookup: CDR1 SQVTM, CDR2 ANQGSEA. This CDR3 region has 12 residues. DNA of the CDR3: TGCAGCGTACGGAGGGATAATGAAAAACTGTTTTTT. Amino acids: CSVRRDNEKLFF.

J is TRBJ2-6 and V is TRBV27; D uncertain. CDR1 and CDR2 (germline): MNHEY, SMNVEV (reference sequence). The CDR3 runs 16 residues. Between the trimmed V and J ends, which lost 2 bases and 3 bases, there was a span of 11 bases. CDR3 in amino acids: CASSLAFFLGANVLTF. The CDR3 nucleotides read TGTGCCAGCAGTTTAGCGTTCTTCCTTGGGGCCAACGTCCTGACTTTC. Looking up the rest from reference TRBV27 and TRBJ2-6 gives the full variable domain: EAQVTQNPRYLITVTGKKLTVTCSQNMNHEYMSWYRQDPGLGLRQIYYSMNVEVTDKGDVPEGYKVSRKEKRNFPLILESPSPNQTSLYFCASSLAFFLGANVLTFGAGSRLTVL.

V gene TRBV19 combines with J gene TRBJ1-2, with 8 bases lining up with TRBD1. The CDR3 loop spans 18 amino acids. V shed 3 bases and J 4 bases; nucleotides not matched to a gene: 16. CDR1 LNHDA and CDR2 SQIVND come from the germline V gene (reference sequence). The CDR3 nucleotides read TGTGCCAGTAGTATTACCACCCCGACAGGGGCGCGTGGCTATGGCTACACCTTC. Residues: CASSITTPTGARGYGYTF.

The chain links TRBV5-1 to TRBJ2-3; a weak D match, TRBD2 (6 bases). Looked up from germline, CDR1 is SGHRS and CDR2 is YFSETQ. Trimming took off 5 bases at V and 1 base at J, with 17 bases between the two ends. The CDR3 has 16 amino acids. CDR3 sequence: CASRPALALGTDTQYF. Here the CDR3 DNA reads TGCGCCAGCAGGCCTGCTCTAGCGTTGGGCACAGATACGCAGTATTTT.

The J gene is TRBJ1-1, the V gene TRBV7-6, with D tentatively TRBD1 (5 bases). This CDR3 contains 12 residues. With 5 bases removed from V and 5 bases from J, the gap between germline ends came to 9 bases. CDR1 and CDR2 from the germline V gene are SGHVS and FNYEAQ. For the CDR3, the DNA is TGTGCCAGCAGCGAAGGGGTAACTGAAGCTTTCTTT. Translation: CASSEGVTEAFF.

The chain has TRBV29-1 and TRBJ2-5; D perhaps matches TRBD1 (5 bases). This CDR3 spans 13 amino acids. Deletions cut 4 bases from V and 9 bases from J, with 18 bases between. Germline V gives CDR1 SQVTM, CDR2 ANQGSEA. DNA for the CDR3: TGCAGCGTTGCCTATACAGGACCTACCGCCCAGTACTTC. It yields the protein CSVAYTGPTAQYF.

This clone was seen just once. This chain joins TRBV16 and TRBJ2-5; a possible D gene is TRBD1 (6 bases). Looked up from germline, CDR1 is KGHSY and CDR2 is FQNENV. The CDR3 has 15 amino acids. V was cut by 1 base and J by 5 bases, with 14 bases left in between. The CDR3 loop reads CASSQLNRDKETQYF. For the CDR3, the DNA is TGTGCCAGCAGCCAATTAAACAGGGACAAGGAGACCCAGTACTTC.

The rearrangement uses TRBV19 and TRBJ2-5, with 10 bases that match TRBD2. Germline CDR1 is LNHDA and CDR2 is SQIVND (reference sequence). V trimming: 4 bases; J trimming: 5 bases; junction bases outside the gene matches: 4. This CDR3 is built from 14 residues. The CDR3 loop is CASSRGLASETQYF. The CDR3 region has the DNA TGTGCCAGTAGTAGGGGACTAGCGAGTGAGACCCAGTACTTC. Using reference TRBV19 and TRBJ2-5 for the parts outside the CDR3, the full variable domain is DGGITQSPKYLFRKEGQNVTLSCEQNLNHDAMYWYRQDPGQGLRLIYYSQIVNDFQKGDIAEGYSVSREKKESFPLTVTSAQKNPTAFYLCASSRGLASETQYFGPGTRLLVL.

The V gene is TRBV2, the J gene TRBJ2-1; maybe TRBD2 (7 bases). The CDR3 totals 16 residues. Per germline, CDR1 SNHLY and CDR2 FYNNEI. V lost 7 bases and J 6 bases, leaving 22 bases between the germline ends. In DNA, the CDR3 is TGTGCCAGCACGGGGGGTGGGGGCCGGGTAGTCAATGAGCAGTTCTTC. Its translation: CASTGGGGRVVNEQFF.